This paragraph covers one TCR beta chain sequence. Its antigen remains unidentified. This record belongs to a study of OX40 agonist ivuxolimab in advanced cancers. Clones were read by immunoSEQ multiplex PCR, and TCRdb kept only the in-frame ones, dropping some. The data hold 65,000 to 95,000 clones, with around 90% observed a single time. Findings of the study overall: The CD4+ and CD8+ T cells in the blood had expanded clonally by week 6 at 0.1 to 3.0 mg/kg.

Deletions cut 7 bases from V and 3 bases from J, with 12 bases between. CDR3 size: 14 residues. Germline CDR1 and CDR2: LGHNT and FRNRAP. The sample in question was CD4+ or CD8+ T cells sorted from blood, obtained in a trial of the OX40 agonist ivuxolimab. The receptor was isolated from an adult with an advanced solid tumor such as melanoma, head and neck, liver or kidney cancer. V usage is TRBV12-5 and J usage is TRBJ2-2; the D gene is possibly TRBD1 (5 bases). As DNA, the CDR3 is TGTGCTAGTGACGTATTCAGGGACACCGGGGAGCTGTTTTTT. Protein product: CASDVFRDTGELFF. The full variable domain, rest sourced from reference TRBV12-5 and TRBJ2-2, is DARVTQTPRHKVTEMGQEVTMRCQPILGHNTVFWYRQTMMQGLELLAYFRNRAPLDDSGMPKDRFSAEMPDATLATLKIQPSEPRDSAVYFCASDVFRDTGELFFGEGSRLTVL.